This TCR beta chain was observed in a study of T cell repertoires in cytomegalovirus infection. Across the whole study: Carrying CMV and the relevant HLA type showed in public TCR beta signatures.

Findings and caveats of the study: The cumulative frequency of public TCR beta families distinguished individuals who carried CMV together with the relevant HLA. What dominated the ex vivo response were HLA-C-restricted CMV-specific TCR beta clonotypes.

Of note for this clonotype: Its target is not known.

TCRdb independently ran MiXCR on the reads; one entry per CDR3 protein. Among around 530,000 distinct CDR3 sequences listed, about 26% were seen once. The germline gives CDR1 MDHEN, CDR2 SYDVKM. There are 16 residues in the CDR3. Deletions cut 6 bases from V and 1 base from J, with 16 bases between. This clonotype was obtained from a human donor in good health (CMV status not recorded). Some clones in this sample may be carry-over from other donors' samples. Material: PBMCs. J is TRBJ1-5 and V is TRBV28; D remains unclear. CDR3 sequence (DNA): TGTGCCAGCAGCTGGATAGACACGGCAAGCAATCAGCCCCAGCATTTT. Translation gives CASSWIDTASNQPQHF.